This T cell receptor (beta chain) stems from a study of CD8+ T cells in alopecia areata. General study findings and limits: For lesional scalp, especially alopecia totalis/universalis, clonality was higher than in normal scalp.

Extraction of RNA preceded its reverse transcription into cDNA, which served as the sequencing template. Some clones are missing from TCRdb's copy, which holds only in-frame ones; the method was immunoSEQ multiplex PCR. The data hold 200,000 to 250,000 clones, with about 60% observed a single time. Concerning this clone itself: Its antigen is unknown.

Trimming cost V 6 bases and J 4 bases, with 19 bases left between them. Germline CDR1 reads SNHLY; CDR2 reads FYNNEI. The CDR3 consists of 16 residues. This sequence joins TRBV2 and TRBJ1-5, with D uncertain. This specimen consisted of CD4+ T cells sorted from blood, obtained at week 0. The sequence was obtained from a human donor with alopecia areata. This CDR3 is CASSPRLGFGNQPQHF. The CDR3 coding sequence is TGTGCCAGCAGCCCGAGACTAGGGTTCGGGAATCAGCCCCAGCATTTT.